The 18 T cell receptor beta chains presented below share a single source sample, sequenced in a study of cytomegalovirus exposure and HLA in healthy donors (dated by TCRdb to about 2017). Library preparation employed the immunoSEQ multiplex PCR assay. For the multiplex PCR, a mixture combining 60 forward primers for TCR Vbeta segments and 13 reverse primers for TCR Jbeta segments was used. TCRdb obtained this table from immuneACCESS and retained in-frame rearrangements with V and J assigned. These tables miss some clones; where compared with another copy, unresolved V genes account for less than half of the shortfall, and the remainder is unexplained. Present in this sample are some 110,000 clones, 60% to 80% of which were seen just once. Together, the top ten hold about 9.1% of the sample. Sequencing was performed on PBMCs. The receptors derive from a woman in her thirties or forties in good health and CMV-seropositive.

The chain couples TRBV6-5 to TRBJ2-1; perhaps TRBD1 as D (7 bases). The CDR3 is 15 residues long. The germline CDR1 and CDR2 sequences are MNHEY and SVGAGI. The V end was cut by 2 bases, the J end by 5 bases, with 13 bases between. In nucleotides, the CDR3 is TGTGCCAGCAGTTACATGCGGGACAGACACAATGAGCAGTTCTTC. This encodes CASSYMRDRHNEQFF.

With regard to this clone: Other nucleotide sequences in the sample specify the same CDR3. This chain's CDR3 is CSATSGNTIYF. The CDR3 DNA sequence: TGCAGTGCTACATCTGGAAACACCATATATTTT. The rearrangement joins TRBV20-1 to TRBJ1-3, with no clear D. This CDR3 has 11 residues. Looked up from germline, CDR1 is DFQATT and CDR2 is SNEGSKA (reference sequence). V was trimmed by 4 bases and J by 1 base, leaving 2 bases between them.

V and J are TRBV6-5 and TRBJ1-2; 7 nucleotides agree with TRBD1. The CDR3 extends over 13 amino acids. CDR1 and CDR2 (germline): MNHEY, SVGAGI. Trimming at V came to 6 bases and at J to 6 bases, leaving 7 bases not matched to a gene. CDR3: CASREQGLDGYTF. In nucleotides, the CDR3 is TGTGCCAGCAGGGAACAGGGGCTGGATGGCTACACCTTC.

V is TRBV7-2 and J is TRBJ2-5; 7 bases agree with TRBD1. Per germline, CDR1 SGHTA and CDR2 FQGNSA. This CDR3 spans 13 amino acids. The J segment lost 5 bases and the V segment lost 5 bases, leaving 5 bases of the junction unmatched. CDR3 residues: CASSPGQMETQYF. CDR3 coding DNA: TGTGCCAGCAGCCCGGGACAGATGGAGACCCAGTACTTC. The full variable domain, rest sourced from reference TRBV7-2 and TRBJ2-5, is GAGVSQSPSNKVTEKGKDVELRCDPISGHTALYWYRQSLGQGLEFLIYFQGNSAPDKSGLPSDRFSAERTGGSVSTLTIQRTQQEDSAVYLCASSPGQMETQYFGPGTRLLVL.

The chain uses TRBV4-1 and TRBJ1-2; 9 nucleotides align to TRBD1. The V and J ends lost 0 bases and 4 bases, in that order; junction bases with no gene match: 6. The V gene's germline CDR1 is MGHRA and CDR2 YSYEKL. The CDR3 covers 16 residues. The CDR3 region has the DNA TGCGCCAGCAGCCAAGAAGGCGACAGGGGGGCCTATGGCTACACCTTC. It translates to CASSQEGDRGAYGYTF.

This chain uses TRBV2 with TRBJ1-5; D possibly corresponds to TRBD1 (6 bases). V was shortened by 10 bases and J by 1 base, with 11 bases between the two germline ends. CDR3 size: 13 residues. CDR1 is SNHLY, CDR2 FYNNEI, per germline. The CDR3 here is CATRTESNQPQHF. CDR3 coding DNA: TGTGCCACCCGGACAGAGAGCAATCAGCCCCAGCATTTT.

The chain couples TRBV21-1 to TRBJ1-4; the D segment call TRBD1 is taken from the table without a DNA check. TRBV21-1 is flagged as a pseudogene. CDR3 length equals 17 residues. CDR3 DNA sequence: TGTGCCAGCAGCAAGGCCGGGACAGGGGATCTCGATGAAAAACTGTTTTTT. Translated, it gives CASSKAGTGDLDEKLFF.

V and J are TRBV9 and TRBJ1-2; D is undetermined. The ends were cut back, 0 bases at V and 6 bases at J, with 15 bases in the middle. The CDR3 length is 15 residues. Germline V gene lookup returns CDR1 SGDLS and CDR2 YYNGEE. The CDR3 here is CASSVGGSQPNGYTF. Here the CDR3 DNA reads TGTGCCAGCAGCGTAGGCGGGTCGCAGCCAAATGGCTACACCTTC.

A few counts support this clone. The V call is TRBV11-3, the J call TRBJ2-3; D may be TRBD2 (6 bases). The germline V and J ends were trimmed by 3 bases and 4 bases, with 14 bases remaining between them. Germline V gene sequence: CDR1 SGHNT, CDR2 YENEEA. There are 15 residues in the CDR3. The CDR3 region has the DNA TGTGCCAGCAGCTTTGCTTCGGCGGGACCAGATACGCAGTATTTT. Translating it yields CASSFASAGPDTQYF.

On this clone itself: One junction end does not reproduce the germline sequence, and a read error may be involved. V gene TRBV7-9 combines with J gene TRBJ2-1, with 9 bases that match TRBD1. The CDR3 is made up of 12 amino acids. Germline loops: CDR1 SEHNR, CDR2 FQNEAQ (reference sequence). Here the CDR3 reads CSSSRQGVEQFF. As DNA, the CDR3 is TGTTCCAGCAGCCGACAGGGGGTAGAGCAGTTCTTC.

This clone appeared a few times. This chain uses TRBV27 with TRBJ2-7; 8 bases match TRBD1. CDR1 MNHEY and CDR2 SMNVEV come from the germline V gene (reference sequence). The ends lost 5 bases at V and 2 bases at J; junction bases unmatched: 14. CDR3 length equals 17 residues. The CDR3 loop is CASSPGTPGQAPYEQYF. CDR3 nucleotide sequence: TGTGCCAGCAGTCCAGGGACCCCGGGACAGGCCCCCTACGAGCAGTACTTC.

This clone was found once. This chain links TRBV19 with TRBJ1-4; no firm D call. The CDR3 runs 17 residues. The ends were cut back, 0 bases at V and 4 bases at J, with 15 bases in the middle. Germline V lookup: CDR1 LNHDA, CDR2 SQIVND (reference sequence). The CDR3 DNA is TGTGCCAGTAGTATAGATGGAAGGGTGAGGGATAATGAAAAACTGTTTTTT. As protein: CASSIDGRVRDNEKLFF.

This chain links TRBV2 with TRBJ1-5; 7 bases map to TRBD1. Germline V gene sequence: CDR1 SNHLY, CDR2 FYNNEI. With 8 bases clipped from V and 7 bases from J, the junction kept 8 bases outside the gene matches. This CDR3 comprises 13 residues. The CDR3 is CASHRGAGQPQHF. CDR3 coding DNA: TGTGCCAGCCACAGGGGCGCCGGGCAGCCCCAGCATTTT.

The chain has TRBV4-1 and TRBJ1-3; D is uncertain. Per the germline V gene, CDR1 is MGHRA and CDR2 is YSYEKL. The CDR3 extends over 19 amino acids. V was cut by 1 base and J by 0 bases, with 19 bases left in between. The CDR3 here is CASSQVLPPKLLSGNTIYF. In DNA form, the CDR3 reads TGCGCCAGCAGCCAAGTGTTACCACCCAAACTACTCTCTGGAAACACCATATATTTT.

This clone was recorded a few times. The V gene is TRBV28, the J gene TRBJ1-5, with 7 bases identical to TRBD1. The trim removed 3 bases at V and 4 bases at J, leaving 6 bases unmatched. Germline V gene sequence: CDR1 MDHEN, CDR2 SYDVKM. CDR3 size: 15 residues. The CDR3 DNA reads as TGTGCCAGCAGTTTTGGGATCAGGGGGAATCAGCCCCAGCATTTT. Protein product: CASSFGIRGNQPQHF.

The chain uses TRBV5-5 and TRBJ2-5, with TRBD1 as a possible D gene (6 bases). The assigned J gene may be wrong: the sequence end matches TRBJ2-7 better. CDR1 and CDR2 (germline): SGHKS, YYEKEE (reference sequence). This CDR3 spans 14 amino acids. CDR3 in DNA: TGTGCCAGCAGCTTGGCAGGGGTGCTCTACGAGCAGTACTTC. It encodes CASSLAGVLYEQYF.

The rearrangement links TRBV27 to TRBJ2-5; tentative D call: TRBD2 (7 bases). The CDR3 contains 16 residues. V was cut by 0 bases and J by 5 bases, with 16 bases left in between. Germline-derived CDR1 and CDR2 are MNHEY and SMNVEV (reference sequence). The CDR3 loop reads CASSLSEGRGMETQYF. The CDR3 region has the DNA TGTGCCAGCAGTTTATCGGAGGGGAGGGGGATGGAGACCCAGTACTTC.

The J gene is TRBJ1-1, the V gene TRBV19; TRBD1 matches at 12 bases. J lost 8 bases, V lost 2 bases, and 3 bases had no gene match. The CDR3 totals 14 residues. CDR1 and CDR2 from the germline V gene are LNHDA and SQIVND (reference sequence). The CDR3 loop is CASSIRDRGQEAFF. The CDR3 nucleotides are TGTGCCAGTAGTATAAGGGACAGGGGGCAGGAAGCTTTCTTT. Full variable domain (missing parts from reference TRBV19 and TRBJ1-1): DGGITQSPKYLFRKEGQNVTLSCEQNLNHDAMYWYRQDPGQGLRLIYYSQIVNDFQKGDIAEGYSVSREKKESFPLTVTSAQKNPTAFYLCASSIRDRGQEAFFGQGTRLTVV.